This TCR beta chain is from a study of blood T cell repertoires in COVID-19. About the research overall: Nucleic acid was either cDNA or gDNA, and it came from T cells, B-cell-depleted T cells, or PBMCs.

Per the authors' pipeline: Scientists estimated how many nucleated cells there were by amplifying reference gene primers. The repertoire was sequenced with immunoSEQ multiplex PCR; TCRdb's copy has only in-frame clones and lacks some. V, J and clone size are those of that table, while D and trimming were read from the DNA. The repertoire holds about 50,000 clones, with around 90% as singletons. This clone is a singleton in its sample. The V and J ends lost 3 bases and 8 bases respectively, with 4 bases between them. Germline values: CDR1 SQVTM, CDR2 ANQGSEA. The CDR3 loop spans 9 amino acids. V is TRBV29-1 and J is TRBJ1-1; D is undetermined. The specimen sequenced was peripheral blood. This TCR derives from a human donor with active COVID-19. The donor label of this sample is uncertain. The chain's CDR3 is CSVDREAFF. CDR3 nucleotide sequence: TGCAGCGTTGACAGGGAAGCTTTCTTT.